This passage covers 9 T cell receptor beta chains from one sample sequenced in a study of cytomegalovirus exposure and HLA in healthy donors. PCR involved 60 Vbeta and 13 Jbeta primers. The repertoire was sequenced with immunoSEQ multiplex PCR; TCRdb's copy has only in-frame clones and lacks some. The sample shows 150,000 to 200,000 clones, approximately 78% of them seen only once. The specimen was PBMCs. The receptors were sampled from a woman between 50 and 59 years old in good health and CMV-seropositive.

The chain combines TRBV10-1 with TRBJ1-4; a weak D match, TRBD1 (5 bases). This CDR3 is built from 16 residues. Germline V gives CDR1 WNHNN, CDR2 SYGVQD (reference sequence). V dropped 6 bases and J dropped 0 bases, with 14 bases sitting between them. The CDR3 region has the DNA TGCGCCAGCAGAGATACGACACAGGCAACTAATGAAAAACTGTTTTTT. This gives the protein CASRDTTQATNEKLFF.

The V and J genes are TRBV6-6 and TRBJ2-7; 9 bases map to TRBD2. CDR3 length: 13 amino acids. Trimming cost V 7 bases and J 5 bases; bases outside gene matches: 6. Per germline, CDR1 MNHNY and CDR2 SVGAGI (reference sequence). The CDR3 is CASTPGLAHEQYF. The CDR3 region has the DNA TGTGCCAGCACCCCGGGACTAGCCCACGAGCAGTACTTC.

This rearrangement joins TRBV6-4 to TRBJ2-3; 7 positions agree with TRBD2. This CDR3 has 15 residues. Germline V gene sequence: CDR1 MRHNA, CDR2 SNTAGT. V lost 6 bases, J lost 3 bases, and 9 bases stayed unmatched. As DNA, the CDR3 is TGTGCCAGCAGGACAGAGCGGGATTTAACAGATACGCAGTATTTT. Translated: CASRTERDLTDTQYF.

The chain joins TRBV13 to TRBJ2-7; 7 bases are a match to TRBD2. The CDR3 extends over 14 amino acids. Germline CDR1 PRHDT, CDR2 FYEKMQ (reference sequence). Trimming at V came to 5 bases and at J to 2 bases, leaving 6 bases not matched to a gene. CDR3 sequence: CASSRLAYAYEQYF. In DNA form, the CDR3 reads TGTGCCAGCAGCCGACTAGCCTATGCCTACGAGCAGTACTTC.

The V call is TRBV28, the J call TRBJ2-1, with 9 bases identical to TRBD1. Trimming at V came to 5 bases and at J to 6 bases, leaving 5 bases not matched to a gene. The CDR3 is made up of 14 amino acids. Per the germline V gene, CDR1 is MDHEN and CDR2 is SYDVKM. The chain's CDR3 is CASSTGTGLNEQFF. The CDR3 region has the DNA TGTGCCAGCAGTACCGGGACAGGGCTCAATGAGCAGTTCTTC.

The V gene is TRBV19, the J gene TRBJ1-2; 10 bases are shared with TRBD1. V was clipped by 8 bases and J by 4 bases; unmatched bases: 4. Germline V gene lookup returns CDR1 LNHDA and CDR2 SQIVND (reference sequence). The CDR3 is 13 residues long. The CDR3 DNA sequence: TGTGCCAGTGGGGACAGGGGAGGCTATGGCTACACCTTC. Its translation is CASGDRGGYGYTF.

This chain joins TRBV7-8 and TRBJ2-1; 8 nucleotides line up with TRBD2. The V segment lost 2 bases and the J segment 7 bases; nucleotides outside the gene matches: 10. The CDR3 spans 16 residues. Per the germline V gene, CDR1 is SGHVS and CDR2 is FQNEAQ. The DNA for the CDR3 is TGTGCCAGCAGCTTAACCGGCGGGGGGCCACAGAATGAGCAGTTCTTC. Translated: CASSLTGGGPQNEQFF. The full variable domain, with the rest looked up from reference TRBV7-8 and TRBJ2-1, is GAGVSQSPRYKVAKRGQDVALRCDPISGHVSLFWYQQALGQGPEFLTYFQNEAQLDKSGLPSDRFFAERPEGSVSTLKIQRTQQEDSAVYLCASSLTGGGPQNEQFFGPGTRLTVL.

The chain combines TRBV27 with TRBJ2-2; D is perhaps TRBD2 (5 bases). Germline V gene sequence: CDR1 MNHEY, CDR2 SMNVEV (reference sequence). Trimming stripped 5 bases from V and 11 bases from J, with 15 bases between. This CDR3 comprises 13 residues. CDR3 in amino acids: CASSPTRRGELFF. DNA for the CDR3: TGTGCCAGCAGTCCGACCCGCCGGGGAGAGCTGTTTTTT.

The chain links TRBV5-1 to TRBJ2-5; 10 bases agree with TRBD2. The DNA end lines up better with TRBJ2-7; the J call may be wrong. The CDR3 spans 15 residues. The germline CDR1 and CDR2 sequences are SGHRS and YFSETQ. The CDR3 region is CASSYTSGASYEQYF. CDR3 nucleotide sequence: TGCGCCAGCAGCTACACTAGCGGGGCTTCCTACGAGCAGTACTTC.